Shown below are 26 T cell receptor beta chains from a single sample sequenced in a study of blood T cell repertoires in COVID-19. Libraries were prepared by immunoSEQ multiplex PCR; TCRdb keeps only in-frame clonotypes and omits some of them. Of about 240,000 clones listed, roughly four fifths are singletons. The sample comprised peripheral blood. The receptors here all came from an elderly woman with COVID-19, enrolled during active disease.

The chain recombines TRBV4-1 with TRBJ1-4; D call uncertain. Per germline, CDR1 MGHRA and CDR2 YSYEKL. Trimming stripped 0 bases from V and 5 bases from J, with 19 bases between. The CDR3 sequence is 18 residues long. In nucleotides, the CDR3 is TGCGCCAGCAGCCAAGAAAGTATCCGGACCGGAGGGAATGAAAAACTGTTTTTT. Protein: CASSQESIRTGGNEKLFF.

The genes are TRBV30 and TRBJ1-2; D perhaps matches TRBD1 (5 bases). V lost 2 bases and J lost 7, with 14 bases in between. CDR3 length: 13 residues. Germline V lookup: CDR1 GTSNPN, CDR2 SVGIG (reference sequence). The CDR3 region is CAWSLSKTAGYTF. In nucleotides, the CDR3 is TGTGCCTGGAGTTTATCTAAGACAGCTGGCTACACCTTC.

The CDR3 is CASTLGGQGAEGYTF. CDR3 coding DNA: TGTGCCAGCACCTTGGGGGGACAGGGGGCCGAGGGCTACACCTTC. The chain couples TRBV27 to TRBJ1-2, with TRBD1 matching 12 bases. The junction had 11 bases not matched to a gene; V was cut back by 7 bases and J by 8 bases. This CDR3 has 15 residues. In germline, CDR1 is MNHEY, CDR2 SMNVEV (reference sequence).

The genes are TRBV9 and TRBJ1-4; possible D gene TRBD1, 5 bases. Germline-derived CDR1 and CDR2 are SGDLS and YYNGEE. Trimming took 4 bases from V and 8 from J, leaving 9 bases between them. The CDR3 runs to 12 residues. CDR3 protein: CASSFPGEKLFF. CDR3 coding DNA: TGTGCCAGCAGCTTTCCAGGGGAAAAACTGTTTTTT.

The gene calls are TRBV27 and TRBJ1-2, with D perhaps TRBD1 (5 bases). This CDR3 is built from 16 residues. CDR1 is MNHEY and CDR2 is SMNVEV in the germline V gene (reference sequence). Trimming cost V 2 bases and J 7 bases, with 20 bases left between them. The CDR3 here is CASSLRLGGNLGGYTF. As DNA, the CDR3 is TGTGCCAGCAGTTTAAGACTTGGGGGGAATCTGGGTGGCTACACCTTC.

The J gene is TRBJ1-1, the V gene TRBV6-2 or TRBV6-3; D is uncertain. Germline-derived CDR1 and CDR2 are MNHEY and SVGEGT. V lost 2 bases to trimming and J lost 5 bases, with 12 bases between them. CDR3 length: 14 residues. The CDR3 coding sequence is TGTGCCAGCAGTTACAACATAGGAGGGACTGAAGCTTTCTTT. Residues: CASSYNIGGTEAFF.

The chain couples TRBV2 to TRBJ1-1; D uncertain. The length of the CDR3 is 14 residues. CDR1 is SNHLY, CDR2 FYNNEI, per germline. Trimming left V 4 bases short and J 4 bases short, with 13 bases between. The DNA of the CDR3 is TGTGCCAGCAGTGTCAAGGAGCCGGGCACTGAAGCTTTCTTT. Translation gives CASSVKEPGTEAFF.

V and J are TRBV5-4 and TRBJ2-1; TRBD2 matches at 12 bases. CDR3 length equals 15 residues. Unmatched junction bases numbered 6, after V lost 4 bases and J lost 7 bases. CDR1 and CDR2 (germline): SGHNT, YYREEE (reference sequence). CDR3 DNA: TGTGCCAGCAGCGCCGGACTAGCGGGGCCGAATGAGCAGTTCTTC. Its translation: CASSAGLAGPNEQFF.

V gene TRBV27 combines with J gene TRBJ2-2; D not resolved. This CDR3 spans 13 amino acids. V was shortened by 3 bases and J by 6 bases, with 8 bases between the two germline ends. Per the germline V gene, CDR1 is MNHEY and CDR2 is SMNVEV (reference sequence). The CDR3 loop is CASSLIGAGELFF. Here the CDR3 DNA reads TGTGCCAGCAGTTTGATCGGAGCCGGGGAGCTGTTTTTT.

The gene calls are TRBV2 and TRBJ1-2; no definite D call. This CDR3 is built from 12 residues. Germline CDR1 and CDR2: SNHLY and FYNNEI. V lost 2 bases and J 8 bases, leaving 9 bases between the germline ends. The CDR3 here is CASSEITGGYTF. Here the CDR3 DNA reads TGTGCCAGCAGTGAAATAACGGGGGGCTACACCTTC.

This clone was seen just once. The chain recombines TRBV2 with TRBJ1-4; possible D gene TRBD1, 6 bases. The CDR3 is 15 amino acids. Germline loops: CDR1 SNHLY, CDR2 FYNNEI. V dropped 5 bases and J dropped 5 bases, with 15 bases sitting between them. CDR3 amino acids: CASSSRRGANEKLFF. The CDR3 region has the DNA TGTGCCAGCAGTTCCAGGCGGGGGGCAAATGAAAAACTGTTTTTT.

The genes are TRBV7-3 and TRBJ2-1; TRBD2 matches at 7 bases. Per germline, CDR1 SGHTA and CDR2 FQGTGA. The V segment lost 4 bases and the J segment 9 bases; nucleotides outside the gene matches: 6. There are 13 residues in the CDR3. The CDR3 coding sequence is TGTGCCAGCAGCTCCCCGGCGGGAGCTGAGCAGTTCTTC. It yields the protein CASSSPAGAEQFF.

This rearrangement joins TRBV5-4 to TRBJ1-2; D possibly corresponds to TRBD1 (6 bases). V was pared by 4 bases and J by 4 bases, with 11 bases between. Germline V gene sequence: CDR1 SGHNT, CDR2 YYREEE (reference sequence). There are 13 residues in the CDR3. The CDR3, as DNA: TGTGCCAGCAGCCAAACAGGGACCTATGGCTACACCTTC. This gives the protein CASSQTGTYGYTF.

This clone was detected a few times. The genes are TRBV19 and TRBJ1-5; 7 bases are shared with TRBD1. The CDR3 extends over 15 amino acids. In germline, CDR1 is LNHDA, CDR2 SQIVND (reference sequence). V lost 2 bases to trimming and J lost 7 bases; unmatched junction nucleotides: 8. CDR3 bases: TGTGCCAGTAGTATACCCCAGGGGGTATGGCAGCCCCAGCATTTT. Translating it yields CASSIPQGVWQPQHF.

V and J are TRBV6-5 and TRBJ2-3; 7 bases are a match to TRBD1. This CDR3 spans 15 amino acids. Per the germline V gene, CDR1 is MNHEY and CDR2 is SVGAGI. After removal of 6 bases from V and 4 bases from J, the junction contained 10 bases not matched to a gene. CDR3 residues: CASSRRQGGPDTQYF. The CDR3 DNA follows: TGTGCCAGCAGCCGCCGACAGGGTGGGCCAGATACGCAGTATTTT.

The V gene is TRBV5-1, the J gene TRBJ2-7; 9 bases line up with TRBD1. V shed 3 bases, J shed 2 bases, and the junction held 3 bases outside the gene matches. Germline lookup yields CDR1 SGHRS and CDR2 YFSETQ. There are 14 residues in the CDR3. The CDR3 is CASSWGTGTYEQYF. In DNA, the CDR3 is TGCGCCAGCAGCTGGGGGACAGGGACCTACGAGCAGTACTTC. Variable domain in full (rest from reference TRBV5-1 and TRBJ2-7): KAGVTQTPRYLIKTRGQQVTLSCSPISGHRSVSWYQQTPGQGLQFLFEYFSETQRNKGNFPGRFSGRQFSNSRSEMNVSTLELGDSALYLCASSWGTGTYEQYFGPGTRLTVT.

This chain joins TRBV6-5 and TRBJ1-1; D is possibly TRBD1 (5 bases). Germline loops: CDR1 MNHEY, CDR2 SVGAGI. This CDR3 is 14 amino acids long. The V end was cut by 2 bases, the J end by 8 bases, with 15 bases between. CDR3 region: CASSYGGTSTEAFF. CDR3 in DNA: TGTGCCAGCAGTTACGGGGGGACCTCAACCGAAGCTTTCTTT.

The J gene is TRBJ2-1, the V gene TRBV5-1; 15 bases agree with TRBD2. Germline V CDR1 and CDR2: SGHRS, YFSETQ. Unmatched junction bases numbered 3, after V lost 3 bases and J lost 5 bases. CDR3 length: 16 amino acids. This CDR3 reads CASSWGLAGGNNEQFF. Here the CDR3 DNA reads TGCGCCAGCAGCTGGGGACTAGCGGGGGGCAACAATGAGCAGTTCTTC.

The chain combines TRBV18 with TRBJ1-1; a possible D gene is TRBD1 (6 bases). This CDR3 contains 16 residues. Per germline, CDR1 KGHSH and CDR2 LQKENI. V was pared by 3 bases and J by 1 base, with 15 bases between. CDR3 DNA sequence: TGTGCCAGCTCACCGGGCCGGGGGGGCCCGAACACTGAAGCTTTCTTT. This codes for CASSPGRGGPNTEAFF.

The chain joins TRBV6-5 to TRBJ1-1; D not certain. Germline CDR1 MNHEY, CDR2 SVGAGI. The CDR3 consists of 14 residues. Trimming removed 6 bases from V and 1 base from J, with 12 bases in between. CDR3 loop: CASRRPDQNTEAFF. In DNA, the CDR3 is TGTGCCAGCAGGCGCCCCGATCAGAACACTGAAGCTTTCTTT.

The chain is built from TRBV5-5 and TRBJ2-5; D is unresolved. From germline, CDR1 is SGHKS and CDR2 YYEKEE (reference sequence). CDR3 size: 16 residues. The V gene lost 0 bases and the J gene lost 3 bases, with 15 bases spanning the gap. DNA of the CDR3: TGTGCCAGCAGCTTGGGGGCGAGAGAAACCGAAGAGACCCAGTACTTC. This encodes CASSLGARETEETQYF.

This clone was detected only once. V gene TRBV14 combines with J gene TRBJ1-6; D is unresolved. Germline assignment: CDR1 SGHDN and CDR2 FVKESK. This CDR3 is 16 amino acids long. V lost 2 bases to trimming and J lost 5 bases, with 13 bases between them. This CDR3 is CASSQHRGLDNSPLHF. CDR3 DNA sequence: TGTGCCAGCAGCCAACACCGAGGGCTAGATAATTCACCCCTCCACTTT.

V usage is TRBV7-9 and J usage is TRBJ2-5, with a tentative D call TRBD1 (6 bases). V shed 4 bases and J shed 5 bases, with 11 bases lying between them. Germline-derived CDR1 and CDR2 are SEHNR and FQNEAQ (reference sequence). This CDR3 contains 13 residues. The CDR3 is CASSSQGDETQYF. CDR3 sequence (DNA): TGTGCCAGCAGCTCACAGGGCGACGAGACCCAGTACTTC. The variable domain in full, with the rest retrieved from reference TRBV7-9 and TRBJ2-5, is DTGVSQNPRHKITKRGQNVTFRCDPISEHNRLYWYRQTLGQGPEFLTYFQNEAQLEKSRLLSDRFSAERPKGSFSTLEIQRTEQGDSAMYLCASSSQGDETQYFGPGTRLLVL.

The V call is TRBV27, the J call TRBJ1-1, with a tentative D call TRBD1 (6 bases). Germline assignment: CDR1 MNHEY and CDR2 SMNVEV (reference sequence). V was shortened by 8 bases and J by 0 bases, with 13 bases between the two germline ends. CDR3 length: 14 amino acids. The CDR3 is CASGATGLNTEAFF. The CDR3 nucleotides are TGTGCCAGCGGCGCGACAGGACTGAACACTGAAGCTTTCTTT.

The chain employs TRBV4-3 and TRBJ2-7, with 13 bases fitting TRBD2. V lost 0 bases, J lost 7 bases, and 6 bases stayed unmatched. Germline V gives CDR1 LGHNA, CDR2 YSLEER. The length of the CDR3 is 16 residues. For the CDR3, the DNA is TGCGCCAGCAGCCAAGAATATGCGGGACTAGCGGGAGAGCAGTACTTC. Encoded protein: CASSQEYAGLAGEQYF.

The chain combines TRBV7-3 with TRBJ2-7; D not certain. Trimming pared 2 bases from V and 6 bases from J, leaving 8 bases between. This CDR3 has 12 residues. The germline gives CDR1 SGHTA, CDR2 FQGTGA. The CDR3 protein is CASSLDRGEQYF. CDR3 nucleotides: TGTGCCAGCAGCTTAGACCGAGGCGAGCAGTACTTC.